This TCR beta chain was captured by sequencing in a study of shared clonotypes between healthy human individuals. Study findings and constraints: Clonotypes which were not shared had lower generation probabilities than clonotypes that all four donors shared.

Libraries were prepared by immunoSEQ multiplex PCR; TCRdb keeps only in-frame clonotypes and omits some of them. The table has some 2.1 million clones, around 95% seen once; the top ten hold 0.13%. Germline V gene sequence: CDR1 SGHAT, CDR2 FQNNGV. V was cut by 5 bases and J by 4 bases, with 11 bases left in between. This CDR3 spans 13 amino acids. On this clone itself: No antigen is known for it.

The rearrangement uses TRBV11-2 and TRBJ1-1; D unresolved. The receptor's source is a man between 18 and 29 years old in good health. The source material was naive CD4+ T cells sorted from blood. Subset described: CD45RA+ positively selected. The CDR3 DNA follows: TGTGCCAGCAGCGAGGTCTGGGGCACTGAAGCTTTCTTT. Translation: CASSEVWGTEAFF. The variable domain in full, completed from reference TRBV11-2 and TRBJ1-1, reads EAGVAQSPRYKIIEKRQSVAFWCNPISGHATLYWYQQILGQGPKLLIQFQNNGVVDDSQLPKDRFSAERLKGVDSTLKIQPAKLEDSAVYLCASSEVWGTEAFFGQGTRLTVV.